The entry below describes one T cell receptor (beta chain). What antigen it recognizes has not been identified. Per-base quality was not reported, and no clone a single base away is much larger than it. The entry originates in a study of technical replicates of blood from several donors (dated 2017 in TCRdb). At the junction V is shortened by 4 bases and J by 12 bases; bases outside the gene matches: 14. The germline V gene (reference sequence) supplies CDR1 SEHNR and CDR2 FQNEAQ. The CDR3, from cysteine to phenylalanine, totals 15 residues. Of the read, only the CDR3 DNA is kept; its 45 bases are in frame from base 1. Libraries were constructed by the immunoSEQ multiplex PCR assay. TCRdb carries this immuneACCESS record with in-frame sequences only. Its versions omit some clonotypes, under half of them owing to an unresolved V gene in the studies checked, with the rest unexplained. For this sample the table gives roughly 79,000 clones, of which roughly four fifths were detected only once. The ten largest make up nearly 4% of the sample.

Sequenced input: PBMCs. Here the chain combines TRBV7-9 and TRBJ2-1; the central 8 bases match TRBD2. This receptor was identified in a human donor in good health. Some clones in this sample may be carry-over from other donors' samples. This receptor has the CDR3 CASSSGRARIVRQFF. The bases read TGTGCCAGCAGCTCCGGGAGGGCGCGAATTGTTAGGCAGTTCTTC.